This T cell receptor beta chain derives from a study of blood T cell repertoires in COVID-19. V was trimmed by 5 bases and J by 0 bases, leaving 5 bases between them. Germline V gene data show CDR1 as GTSNPN and CDR2 as SVGIG (reference sequence). This CDR3 has 12 amino acids. Clones were read by immunoSEQ multiplex PCR, and TCRdb kept only the in-frame ones, dropping some. The sample has 100,000 or so clones; roughly 84% are singletons. Source material: peripheral blood. The chain is built from TRBV30 and TRBJ1-3; D ambiguous. The source of this sequence is a man between 65 and 80 years old with active or convalescent COVID-19. The CDR3 region has the DNA TGTGCCTGGCGACACTCTGGAAACACCATATATTTT. The encoded protein is CAWRHSGNTIYF.